The sequence of this T cell receptor (beta chain) was determined in a study of beta chain features in type 1 diabetes. The CDR3 sequence is 10 residues long. V was shortened by 7 bases and J by 0 bases, with 3 bases between the two germline ends. Germline CDR1 and CDR2: SQVTM and ANQGSEA. The table lists this clone with a few counts. The target antigen is unknown. Isolated RNA was reverse transcribed in full, so expressed TCRB transcripts were sequenced. Method: immunoSEQ multiplex PCR; TCRdb's copy keeps in-frame clones and lacks some. The sample has hundreds of thousands of clones, around an eighth seen once. Whole-study results and caveats: In every one of the four CD4+ subsets, TCRB CDR3s were moderately but significantly shorter in Type 1 diabetes patients.

Source material: naive CD4+ T cells from blood. The TCR sequence derives from a man younger than 35 with type 1 diabetes. The chain couples TRBV29-1 to TRBJ1-1, with D hard to call. As DNA, the CDR3 is TGCAGCGCGGTGAACACTGAAGCTTTCTTT. Its translation is CSAVNTEAFF.